This T cell receptor beta chain derives from a study of beta chain features in type 1 diabetes. Notes on this clone: The antigen is not known.

Study-wide results and limits: Moderate but significant shortening of TCRB CDR3s was recorded in all four CD4+ subsets from Type 1 diabetes patients.

Germline V gives CDR1 MNHEY, CDR2 SMNVEV (reference sequence). This CDR3 has 13 amino acids. Trimming cost V 1 base and J 2 bases, with 6 bases left between them. Naive, central memory, regulatory and stem cell-like memory cells within the CD4+ compartment were sorted using CD45RO/CCR7/CD25/CD127/CD95/CD27. Isolated RNA was reverse transcribed in full, so expressed TCRB transcripts were sequenced. The protocol was immunoSEQ multiplex PCR, while the TCRdb copy is restricted to in-frame clones and leaves out a portion. The sample has around 710,000 clones; around 12% are singletons. The gene calls are TRBV27 and TRBJ2-7; D is ambiguous. This TCR came from a man aged 25 to 45 with type 1 diabetes. The specimen was naive CD4+ T cells from blood. The CDR3 DNA reads as TGTGCCAGCAGTTTATACAGTACCTACGAGCAGTACTTC. This translates into CASSLYSTYEQYF.